This T cell receptor (beta chain) was identified in a study of shared clonotypes between healthy human individuals. About the research overall: Donors were two women and three men aged 18 to 49.

As to this clone: Its antigen remains unidentified.

The germline CDR1 and CDR2 sequences are SGHNT and YYREEE (reference sequence). CDR3 length equals 11 residues. The ends were cut back, 0 bases at V and 5 bases at J, with 3 bases in the middle. Selected positively for CCR7 and CD45RO-negative, naive CD8 cells excluded terminally differentiated effector memory CD45RA+ cells. Study-wide findings and caveats: Naive subsets typically showed greater estimated richness than memory subsets.

Splitting of each subset's genomic DNA was done evenly across several immunoSEQ plates. As processed by the authors: As immunoSEQ supplied junction-only sequences (without quality scores), filtering differed. Using immunoSEQ multiplex PCR, the repertoire was profiled, and TCRdb retains in-frame clones only, with some absent. V, J and clone size reflect that table, while D and trimming were determined from the DNA. The sample includes about 610,000 clones, around 96% seen only once; the top ten take less than 0.13%. The sequencing input was naive CD8+ T cells sorted from blood. The source is a woman aged 30 to 39 in good health. This rearrangement joins TRBV5-4 to TRBJ2-7; D ambiguous. As DNA, the CDR3 is TGTGCCAGCAGCTTGGTCGACGAGCAGTACTTC. Residues: CASSLVDEQYF.